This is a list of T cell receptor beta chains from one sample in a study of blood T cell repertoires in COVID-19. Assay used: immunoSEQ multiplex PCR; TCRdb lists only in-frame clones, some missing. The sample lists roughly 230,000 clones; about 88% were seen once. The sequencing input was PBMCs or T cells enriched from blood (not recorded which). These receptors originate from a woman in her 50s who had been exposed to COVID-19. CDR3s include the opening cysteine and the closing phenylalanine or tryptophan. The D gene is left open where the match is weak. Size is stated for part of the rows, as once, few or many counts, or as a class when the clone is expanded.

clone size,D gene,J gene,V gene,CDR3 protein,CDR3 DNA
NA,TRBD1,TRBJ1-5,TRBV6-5,CASSSDRARPQHF,TGTGCCAGCAGTTCAGACAGGGCACGGCCCCAGCATTTT
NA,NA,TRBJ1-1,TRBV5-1,CASSFRQRNTEAFF,TGCGCCAGCAGCTTCAGACAGCGGAACACTGAAGCTTTCTTT
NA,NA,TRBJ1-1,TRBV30,CAWNEGRETEAFF,TGTGCCTGGAACGAAGGCAGGGAAACTGAAGCTTTCTTT
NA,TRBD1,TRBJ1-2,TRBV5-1,CASSQGQGYYGYTF,TGCGCCAGCAGCCAAGGACAGGGTTACTATGGCTACACCTTC
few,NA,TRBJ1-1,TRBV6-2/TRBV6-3,CASSYRGATEAFF,TGTGCCAGCAGTTACCGGGGGGCCACTGAAGCTTTCTTT
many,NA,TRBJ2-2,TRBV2,CASSVQGTGELFF,TGTGCCAGCAGTGTGCAGGGCACCGGGGAGCTGTTTTTT
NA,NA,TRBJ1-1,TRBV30,CAWSVPFTGPGTEAFF,TGTGCCTGGAGTGTCCCATTCACAGGGCCGGGCACTGAAGCTTTCTTT
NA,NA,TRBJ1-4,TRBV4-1,CASSRQVGLANEKLFF,TGCGCCAGCAGCCGACAGGTGGGGCTAGCTAATGAAAAACTGTTTTTT
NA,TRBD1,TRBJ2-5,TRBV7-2,CASSPQGQGETQYF,TGTGCCAGCAGCCCTCAGGGACAGGGAGAGACCCAGTACTTC
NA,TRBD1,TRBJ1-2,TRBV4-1,CASSQVRGTGKYGYTF,TGCGCCAGCAGCCAAGTAAGAGGGACAGGGAAGTATGGCTACACCTTC
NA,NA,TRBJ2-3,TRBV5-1,CASSLAQGMTDTQYF,TGCGCCAGCAGCTTGGCCCAGGGTATGACAGATACGCAGTATTTT